Shown below are 28 T cell receptor beta chains from a single sample sequenced in a study of somatic mutations in cytotoxic T cells in rheumatoid arthritis. Measured with immunoSEQ multiplex PCR; TCRdb has only the in-frame clones, and not every one. The profile covers some 10,000 clones, with 73% appearing a single time and more than 30% taken by the ten largest. Sequenced input: CD8+ T cells sorted from blood. The receptors stem from a man in his sixties in good health.

The rearrangement joins TRBV7-9 to TRBJ2-1; a weak D match, TRBD1 (5 bases). CDR3 length: 16 amino acids. CDR1 SEHNR and CDR2 FQNEAQ come from the germline V gene (reference sequence). V lost 1 base to trimming and J lost 2 bases, with 12 bases between them. CDR3 nucleotides: TGTGCCAGCAGCTTAGTAGGTGGGGCCGCCTACAATGAGCAGTTCTTC. Translated: CASSLVGGAAYNEQFF.

The rearrangement uses TRBV27 and TRBJ1-1; D may be TRBD1 (5 bases). V lost 3 bases, J lost 0 bases, and 11 bases lay in between. This CDR3 spans 15 amino acids. Germline CDR1 is MNHEY and CDR2 is SMNVEV (reference sequence). This CDR3 reads CASSFGGFMNTEAFF. The DNA for the CDR3 is TGTGCCAGCAGTTTTGGGGGGTTCATGAACACTGAAGCTTTCTTT.

The table lists this clone with a few counts. The chain recombines TRBV19 with TRBJ1-5, with TRBD1 identical over 7 bases. Per the germline V gene, CDR1 is LNHDA and CDR2 is SQIVND (reference sequence). V trimming: 6 bases; J trimming: 0 bases; junction bases outside the gene matches: 5. The length of the CDR3 is 15 residues. CDR3 sequence: CASSTGTASNQPQHF. The CDR3 DNA reads as TGTGCCAGTAGCACGGGGACAGCTAGCAATCAGCCCCAGCATTTT.

The sample holds a few counts of this clone. The rearrangement joins TRBV6-4 to TRBJ1-5; 8 bases fit TRBD1. V trimming: 2 bases; J trimming: 6 bases; junction bases outside the gene matches: 3. CDR3 length equals 14 residues. Germline V CDR1 and CDR2: MRHNA, SNTAGT. The CDR3 nucleotides read TGTGCCAGCAGTGACGGGACAGGAGGTCAGCCCCAGCATTTT. This codes for CASSDGTGGQPQHF.

This chain joins TRBV10-2 and TRBJ2-2; D is unresolved. CDR1 WSHSY and CDR2 SAAADI come from the germline V gene. The CDR3 spans 13 residues. V lost 6 bases and J lost 4, with 9 bases in between. Here the CDR3 reads CASSSGLTGELFF. In nucleotides, the CDR3 is TGCGCCAGCAGCTCCGGGCTCACCGGGGAGCTGTTTTTT.

The chain links TRBV28 to TRBJ1-2; D might be TRBD1 (5 bases). The CDR3 covers 13 residues. V lost 5 bases to trimming and J lost 4 bases, with 11 bases between them. Germline V gene sequence: CDR1 MDHEN, CDR2 SYDVKM. CDR3 in amino acids: CASSLRVGYGYTF. Here the CDR3 DNA reads TGTGCCAGCAGTCTCAGGGTGGGCTATGGCTACACCTTC.

V and J are TRBV6-5 and TRBJ1-1; D gene ambiguous. The CDR3 totals 14 residues. V was cut by 0 bases and J by 2 bases, with 7 bases left in between. Germline V CDR1 and CDR2: MNHEY, SVGAGI. In DNA form, the CDR3 reads TGTGCCAGCAGTTACTCGAACAGTAACACTGAAGCTTTCTTT. This translates into CASSYSNSNTEAFF.

This clone was counted once. This chain uses TRBV30 with TRBJ1-5; 11 bases agree with TRBD1. The V gene's germline CDR1 is GTSNPN and CDR2 SVGIG (reference sequence). This CDR3 comprises 15 residues. With V trimmed by 4 bases and J by 5 bases, 7 bases remained unmatched. CDR3 amino acids: CAWTSGQGAHQPQHF. The CDR3 DNA follows: TGTGCCTGGACCTCCGGACAGGGGGCTCATCAGCCCCAGCATTTT.

The chain employs TRBV9 and TRBJ2-5; D is ambiguous. Per the germline V gene, CDR1 is SGDLS and CDR2 is YYNGEE. V lost 7 bases to trimming and J lost 3 bases, with 16 bases between them. This CDR3 contains 14 residues. The CDR3 DNA sequence: TGTGCCAGCGGCGACACGTCCAATGAAGAGACCCAGTACTTC. Protein sequence: CASGDTSNEETQYF.

V is TRBV27 and J is TRBJ2-7, with a possible D match to TRBD1 (6 bases). Looked up from germline, CDR1 is MNHEY and CDR2 is SMNVEV (reference sequence). This CDR3 spans 14 amino acids. The V and J ends lost 8 bases and 0 bases respectively, with 14 bases between them. The CDR3 is CASARTVNSYEQYF. CDR3 nucleotides: TGTGCCAGCGCCCGGACAGTCAACTCCTACGAGCAGTACTTC.

This clone was counted between two and nine times. The V call is TRBV4-2, the J call TRBJ2-4; weak D call: TRBD1 (5 bases). Trimming removed 1 base at V and 5 bases at J, with 9 bases between. Germline V gene lookup returns CDR1 LGHNA and CDR2 YNFKEQ. The CDR3 has 14 residues. Here the CDR3 reads CASSQGVRENIQYF. CDR3 coding DNA: TGTGCCAGCAGCCAAGGAGTCAGGGAAAACATTCAGTACTTC.

The chain combines TRBV4-1 with TRBJ1-1; D is unclear. Trimming pared 1 base from V and 7 bases from J, leaving 7 bases between. From germline, CDR1 is MGHRA and CDR2 YSYEKL. The CDR3 length is 12 residues. The CDR3 sequence is CASSQGNGEAFF. CDR3 nucleotides: TGCGCCAGCAGCCAAGGGAACGGTGAAGCTTTCTTT.

In this sample, this clone turned up once. This chain joins TRBV28 and TRBJ2-7; D gene uncertain. The ends were cut back, 3 bases at V and 3 bases at J, with 9 bases in the middle. The CDR3 length is 13 residues. The germline CDR1 and CDR2 sequences are MDHEN and SYDVKM. The CDR3 spells CASSLGRDYEQYF. The CDR3 coding sequence is TGTGCCAGCAGTTTGGGTAGAGACTACGAGCAGTACTTC.

V gene TRBV28 combines with J gene TRBJ1-4, with 9 bases fitting TRBD1. Trimming cost V 3 bases and J 6 bases; bases outside gene matches: 5. Germline V gene data show CDR1 as MDHEN and CDR2 as SYDVKM. The CDR3 totals 15 residues. The CDR3 loop reads CASSFPGQGHEKLFF. The CDR3 region has the DNA TGTGCCAGCAGTTTCCCGGGACAGGGACATGAAAAACTGTTTTTT.

This clone has a handful of counts. J is TRBJ2-7 and V is TRBV28; possibly TRBD1 or TRBD2 for D (5 bases each). Between the trimmed V and J ends, which lost 7 bases and 5 bases, there was a span of 18 bases. This CDR3 spans 14 amino acids. Germline V lookup: CDR1 MDHEN, CDR2 SYDVKM. The CDR3 here is CASNFRGLGDEQYF. The DNA for the CDR3 is TGTGCCAGCAATTTCCGGGGCTTGGGCGACGAGCAGTACTTC.

This clone was observed a handful of times. The DNA for the CDR3 is TGTGCCAGCAGTTTACTGGCGGACTCTAACTATGGCTACACCTTC. It encodes CASSLLADSNYGYTF. The chain has TRBV28 and TRBJ1-2; D unclear. The V gene's germline CDR1 is MDHEN and CDR2 SYDVKM. Trimming pared 2 bases from V and 0 bases from J, leaving 10 bases between. The CDR3 spans 15 residues.

V usage is TRBV6-5 and J usage is TRBJ2-2; possibly TRBD1 or TRBD2 for D (5 bases each). CDR1 is MNHEY, CDR2 SVGAGI, per germline. The V and J ends lost 0 bases and 6 bases respectively, with 14 bases between them. There are 16 residues in the CDR3. CDR3 loop: CASSYSSAGSAGELFF. Written as DNA, the CDR3 is TGTGCCAGCAGTTACTCGAGTGCAGGGAGTGCCGGGGAGCTGTTTTTT.

This clone turned up a few times. This sequence joins TRBV7-2 and TRBJ2-5; the D gene is possibly TRBD1 (5 bases). Looked up from germline, CDR1 is SGHTA and CDR2 is FQGNSA. Trimming pared 7 bases from V and 3 bases from J, leaving 12 bases between. This CDR3 is 13 amino acids long. CDR3 residues: CASNDDREETQYF. The CDR3 DNA reads TGTGCCAGCAACGACGACAGAGAAGAGACCCAGTACTTC.

The sample holds a few counts of this clone. The chain carries TRBV5-6 and TRBJ2-7, with D perhaps matching TRBD1 or TRBD2 (5 bases each). The germline V gene encodes CDR1 SGHDT and CDR2 YYEEEE. This CDR3 comprises 12 residues. With 4 bases removed from V and 5 bases from J, the gap between germline ends came to 10 bases. The CDR3 reads CASSPRGNEQYF. DNA of the CDR3: TGTGCCAGCAGCCCGAGGGGTAACGAGCAGTACTTC.

This rearrangement joins TRBV28 to TRBJ2-5; no reliable D call. V lost 2 bases to trimming and J lost 5 bases, with 3 bases between them. Germline V gene sequence: CDR1 MDHEN, CDR2 SYDVKM. This CDR3 is 11 amino acids long. CDR3 coding DNA: TGTGCCAGCAGTTTACGGGAGACCCAGTACTTC. Translating gives CASSLRETQYF.

This clone was seen just once. This sequence joins TRBV19 and TRBJ1-1, with TRBD1 matching 7 bases. V lost 0 bases and J lost 0; bases outside the gene matches: 10. Looked up from germline, CDR1 is LNHDA and CDR2 is SQIVND (reference sequence). There are 18 residues in the CDR3. CDR3 amino acids: CASSIDNGRGQVNTEAFF. DNA of the CDR3: TGTGCCAGTAGTATAGACAACGGAAGGGGGCAGGTGAACACTGAAGCTTTCTTT.

This chain joins TRBV28 and TRBJ2-7; TRBD2 matches at 11 bases. Germline V lookup: CDR1 MDHEN, CDR2 SYDVKM. The V gene end was trimmed by 7 bases and the J gene end by 2 bases; junction bases not matched to a gene: 7. The CDR3 has 15 residues. CDR3 sequence: CASTATSGGTYEQYF. The CDR3 coding sequence is TGTGCCAGCACCGCTACTAGCGGGGGAACCTACGAGCAGTACTTC.

This chain links TRBV5-3 with TRBJ2-1; D gene uncertain. TRBV5-3 counts as an open reading frame of uncertain function. There are 12 residues in the CDR3. The V end lost 1 base, the J end lost 7 bases, and 6 bases lay between the germline ends. CDR3 amino acids: CARSLCGNEQFF. In DNA form, the CDR3 reads TGTGCCAGAAGCTTGTGTGGGAATGAGCAGTTCTTC.

This clone was recorded only once. CDR3 amino acids: CASSPITPGTAYEQYF. CDR3 coding DNA: TGTGCCAGCAGCCCCATCACCCCGGGGACAGCCTACGAGCAGTACTTC. The chain combines TRBV7-9 with TRBJ2-7; TRBD1 aligns across 7 bases. The V and J ends lost 5 bases and 2 bases, in that order; junction bases with no gene match: 12. CDR3 size: 16 residues. CDR1 SEHNR and CDR2 FQNEAQ come from the germline V gene (reference sequence).

This sequence joins TRBV4-2 and TRBJ2-3; TRBD2 agrees at 13 bases. V lost 0 bases, J lost 4 bases, and 7 bases stayed unmatched. CDR3 size: 18 residues. CDR1 and CDR2 (germline): LGHNA, YNFKEQ. The CDR3, as DNA: TGTGCCAGCAGCCAAGAGACTAGCGGGGGGCGGGGCGCAGATACGCAGTATTTT. As protein: CASSQETSGGRGADTQYF.

The V and J genes are TRBV4-1 and TRBJ1-2; 11 bases line up with TRBD1. The CDR3 extends over 18 amino acids. With 1 base clipped from V and 1 base from J, the junction kept 8 bases outside the gene matches. The V gene's germline CDR1 is MGHRA and CDR2 YSYEKL. CDR3 region: CASSQGIGTGGRNYGYTF. Here the CDR3 DNA reads TGCGCCAGCAGCCAAGGCATCGGGACAGGGGGTCGTAACTATGGCTACACCTTC.

The CDR3 bases are TGTGCCAGCAGCTTTTTCGGGGGGCGCCCCTCTGGGGCCAACGTCCTGACTTTC. Protein: CASSFFGGRPSGANVLTF. This rearrangement joins TRBV13 to TRBJ2-6, with a possible D match to TRBD2 (7 bases). Germline V gene lookup returns CDR1 PRHDT and CDR2 FYEKMQ (reference sequence). The length of the CDR3 is 18 residues. Between the trimmed V and J ends, which lost 3 bases and 0 bases, there was a span of 15 bases. Filled out from reference TRBV13 and TRBJ2-6, the complete variable domain reads AAGVIQSPRHLIKEKRETATLKCYPIPRHDTVYWYQQGPGQDPQFLISFYEKMQSDKGSIPDRFSAQQFSDYHSELNMSSLELGDSALYFCASSFFGGRPSGANVLTFGAGSRLTVL.

V gene TRBV5-1 combines with J gene TRBJ2-5; D might be TRBD2 (5 bases). Looked up from germline, CDR1 is SGHRS and CDR2 is YFSETQ. Trimming cost V 0 bases and J 5 bases, with 23 bases left between them. The CDR3 spans 18 residues. CDR3: CASSLGVFDPGWEETQYF. Here the CDR3 DNA reads TGCGCCAGCAGCTTGGGGGTCTTTGATCCTGGCTGGGAGGAGACCCAGTACTTC.